This TCR beta chain is drawn from a study of cytomegalovirus exposure and HLA in healthy donors. While unrecorded immune exposures were likely, the donors were nominally healthy when sampled. Study-wide results and caveats: Presence/absence analyses supposed approximately even sequencing depth among donors. In a later analysis, productive TCRs from donors in an Asian-associated ancestry cluster reportedly carried fewer N-insertions than the cohort mean. Researchers reported in a later analysis that a missense DCLRE1C variant was tied to TCR beta V- and J-gene trimming.

Comments on this clone: Antigen specificity is unknown.

The CDR3 runs 14 residues. Per germline, CDR1 SEHNR and CDR2 FQNEAQ (reference sequence). Trimming cost V 5 bases and J 5 bases; bases outside gene matches: 3. A multiplex PCR was run with 60 Vbeta primers and 13 Jbeta primers. The data were produced by immunoSEQ multiplex PCR, yet TCRdb's version contains in-frame clones alone and is incomplete. The table includes about 150,000 clones, 79% detected once. The sample taken for sequencing was PBMCs. This sequence joins TRBV7-9 and TRBJ1-5; 10 positions agree with TRBD1. The TCR was taken from a man aged 45-65 years in good health and CMV-seropositive. The CDR3 reads CASSPGTGDQPQHF. CDR3 bases: TGTGCCAGCAGCCCAGGGACAGGGGATCAGCCCCAGCATTTT.